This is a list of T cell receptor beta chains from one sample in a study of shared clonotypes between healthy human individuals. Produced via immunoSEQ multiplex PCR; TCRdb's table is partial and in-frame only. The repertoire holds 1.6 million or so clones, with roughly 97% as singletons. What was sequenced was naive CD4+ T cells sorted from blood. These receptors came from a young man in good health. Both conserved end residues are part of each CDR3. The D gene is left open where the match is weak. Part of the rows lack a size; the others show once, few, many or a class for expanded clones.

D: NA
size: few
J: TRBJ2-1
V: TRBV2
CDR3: CASSEEWLASNEQFF
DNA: TGTGCCAGCAGTGAGGAGTGGCTAGCGAGCAATGAGCAGTTCTTC

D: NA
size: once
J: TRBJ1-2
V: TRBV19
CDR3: CASSIRSPMRYTF
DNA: TGTGCCAGTTCGATCCGGTCCCCGATGCGCTACACCTTC

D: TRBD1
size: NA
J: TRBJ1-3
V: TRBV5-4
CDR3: CASSPTPGQLNTIYF
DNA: TGTGCCAGCAGCCCTACCCCGGGACAGCTAAACACCATATATTTT

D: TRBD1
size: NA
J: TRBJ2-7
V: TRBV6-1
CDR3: CASSDRDHEQYF
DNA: TGTGCCAGCAGCGACAGGGACCACGAGCAGTACTTC

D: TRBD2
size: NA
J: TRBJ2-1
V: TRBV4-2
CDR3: CASSHYWGLAEPYNEQFF
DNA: TGTGCCAGCAGCCATTACTGGGGACTAGCGGAACCCTACAATGAGCAGTTCTTC

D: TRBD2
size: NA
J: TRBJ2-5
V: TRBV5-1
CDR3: CASGRALGETQYF
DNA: TGCGCCAGCGGGAGGGCCCTCGGGGAGACCCAGTACTTC

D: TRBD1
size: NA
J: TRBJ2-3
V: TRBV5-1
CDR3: CATQRDRGHDTQYF
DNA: TGCGCCACTCAAAGGGACAGGGGGCATGATACGCAGTATTTT

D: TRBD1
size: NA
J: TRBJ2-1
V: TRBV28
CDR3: CASTPGQFYNEQFF
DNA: TGTGCCAGCACTCCGGGACAGTTCTACAATGAGCAGTTCTTC

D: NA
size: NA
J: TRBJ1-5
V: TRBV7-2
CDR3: CASSPAPSNQPQHF
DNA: TGTGCCAGCAGCCCGGCCCCTAGCAATCAGCCCCAGCATTTT

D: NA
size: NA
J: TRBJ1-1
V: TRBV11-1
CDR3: CASSYQYEAFF
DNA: TGTGCCAGCAGCTACCAATATGAAGCTTTCTTT

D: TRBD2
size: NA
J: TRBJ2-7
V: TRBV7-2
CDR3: CASSLVSGSLAMYEQYF
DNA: TGTGCCAGCAGCTTAGTTAGCGGGAGTCTCGCTATGTACGAGCAGTACTTC

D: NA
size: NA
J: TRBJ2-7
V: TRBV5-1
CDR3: CASSRFPGTSTYEQYF
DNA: TGCGCCAGCAGTAGATTCCCCGGGACATCAACCTACGAGCAGTACTTC

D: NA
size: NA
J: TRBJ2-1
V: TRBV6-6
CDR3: CAIAGRAGRSYNEQFF
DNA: TGTGCCATCGCCGGCCGAGCAGGGCGCTCCTACAATGAGCAGTTCTTC

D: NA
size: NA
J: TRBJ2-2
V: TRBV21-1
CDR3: CASSKTSGSTGELFF
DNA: TGTGCCAGCAGCAAAACTAGCGGGAGCACCGGGGAGCTGTTTTTT

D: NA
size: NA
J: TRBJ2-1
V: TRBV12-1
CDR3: CASSVRAGPTNYNEQFF
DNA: TGTGCCAGCAGCGTACGAGCCGGGCCAACGAATTACAATGAGCAGTTCTTC

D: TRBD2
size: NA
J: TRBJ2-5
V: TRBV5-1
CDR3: CASGRAAGEGETQYF
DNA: TGCGCCAGCGGGAGGGCAGCAGGTGAAGGAGAGACCCAGTACTTC

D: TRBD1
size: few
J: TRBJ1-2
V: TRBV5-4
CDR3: CASSLTSAGGSGYTF
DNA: TGTGCCAGCAGCTTGACCTCGGCAGGGGGCTCTGGCTACACCTTC

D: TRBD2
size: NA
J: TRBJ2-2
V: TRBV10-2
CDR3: CASSDWGGANTGELFF
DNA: TGCGCCAGCAGTGACTGGGGGGGAGCGAACACCGGGGAGCTGTTTTTT

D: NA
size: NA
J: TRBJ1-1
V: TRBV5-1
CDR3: CASSLAGRRDTEAFF
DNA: TGCGCCAGCAGCTTGGCGGGACGGAGAGACACTGAAGCTTTCTTT

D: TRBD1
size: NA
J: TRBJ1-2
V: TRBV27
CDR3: CASSADRGPNYGYTF
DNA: TGTGCCAGCAGTGCAGACAGGGGGCCTAACTATGGCTACACCTTC

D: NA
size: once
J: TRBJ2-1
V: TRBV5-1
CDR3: CASSLESVEQFF
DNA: TGCGCCAGCAGCTTAGAAAGTGTTGAGCAGTTCTTC

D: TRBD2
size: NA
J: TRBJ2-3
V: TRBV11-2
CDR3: CASSLGASGGTDTQYF
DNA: TGTGCCAGCAGCTTAGGGGCTAGCGGGGGCACAGATACGCAGTATTTT

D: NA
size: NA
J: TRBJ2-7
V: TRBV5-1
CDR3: CASSLEGLYEQYF
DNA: TGCGCCAGCAGCTTGGAGGGGCTATACGAGCAGTACTTC

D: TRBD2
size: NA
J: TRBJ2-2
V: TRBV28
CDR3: CASKLTSGGMGLFF
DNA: TGTGCCAGCAAACTTACTAGCGGGGGCATGGGGCTGTTTTTT

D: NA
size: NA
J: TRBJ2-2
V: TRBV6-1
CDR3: CASSEIPTGELFF
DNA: TGTGCCAGCAGTGAAATACCCACGGGGGAGCTGTTTTTT

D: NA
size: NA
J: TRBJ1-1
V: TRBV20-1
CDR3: CSATYSRGAFF
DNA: TGCAGTGCCACGTACTCTCGCGGAGCTTTCTTT

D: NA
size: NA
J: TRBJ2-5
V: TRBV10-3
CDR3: CAISEVGIKTQYF
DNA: TGTGCCATCAGTGAAGTTGGGATAAAGACCCAGTACTTC

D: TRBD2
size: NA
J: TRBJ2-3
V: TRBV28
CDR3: CASSSHGSGSADTQYF
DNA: TGTGCCAGCAGTTCCCATGGTAGCGGGAGTGCAGATACGCAGTATTTT

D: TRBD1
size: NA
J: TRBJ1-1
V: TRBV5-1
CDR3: CASSTRQGETEAFF
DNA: TGCGCCAGCAGCACGCGACAGGGGGAAACTGAAGCTTTCTTT

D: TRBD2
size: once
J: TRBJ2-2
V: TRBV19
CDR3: CASRPSAGGPTGELFF
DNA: TGTGCCAGTAGGCCCTCAGCGGGAGGCCCGACCGGGGAGCTGTTTTTT

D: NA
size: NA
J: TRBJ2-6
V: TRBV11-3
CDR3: CASSLGLGVGANVLTF
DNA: TGTGCCAGCAGCTTAGGGCTGGGGGTTGGGGCCAACGTCCTGACTTTC

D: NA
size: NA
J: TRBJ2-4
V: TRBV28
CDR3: CASSRLPASKNIQYF
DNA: TGTGCCAGCAGTCGACTCCCGGCATCGAAAAACATTCAGTACTTC

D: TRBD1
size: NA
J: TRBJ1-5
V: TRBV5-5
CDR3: CASSLVGGDQPQHF
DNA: TGTGCCAGCAGCTTGGTAGGGGGCGATCAGCCCCAGCATTTT

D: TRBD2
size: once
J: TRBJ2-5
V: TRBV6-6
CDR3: CASIGWGLAGETQYF
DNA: TGTGCCAGCATAGGTTGGGGACTAGCGGGCGAGACCCAGTACTTC

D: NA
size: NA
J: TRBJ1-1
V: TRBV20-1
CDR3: CRQGNTEAFF
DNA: TGCAGGCAGGGGAACACTGAAGCTTTCTTT

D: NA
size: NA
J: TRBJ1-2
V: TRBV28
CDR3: CASTPTGFSTGYTF
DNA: TGTGCCAGCACCCCAACGGGCTTCTCTACTGGCTACACCTTC

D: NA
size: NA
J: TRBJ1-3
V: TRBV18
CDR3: CASSPLDSNSGNTIYF
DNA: TGTGCCAGCTCACCACTTGACTCAAACTCTGGAAACACCATATATTTT

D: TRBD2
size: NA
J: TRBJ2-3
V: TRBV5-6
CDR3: CASRYRRLAAGDTQYF
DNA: TGTGCCAGCAGGTATAGGAGGCTAGCGGCCGGGGATACGCAGTATTTT

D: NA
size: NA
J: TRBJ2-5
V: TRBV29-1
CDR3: CSVSGITQYF
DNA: TGCAGCGTTTCGGGGATCACCCAGTACTTC